This is a list of T cell receptor beta chains from one sample in a study of blood T cell repertoires in COVID-19. The table came from immunoSEQ multiplex PCR; TCRdb's copy has only in-frame clones and leaves some out. The data contain about 140,000 clones, around nine tenths of them singletons. What was sequenced was peripheral blood. The source is a woman aged 50 to 60 with acute or convalescent COVID-19. Each CDR3 is given with its conserved first and last residue. The D gene is left open where the match is weak. Size values are once, few and many counts, or a class for expanded clones, and some rows have none.

J,size,D,V,DNA,CDR3
TRBJ1-4,.,.,TRBV19,TGTGCCAGTACCGAAGGGACACTTCTTATTAATGAAAAACTGTTTTTT,CASTEGTLLINEKLFF
TRBJ2-3,.,TRBD1,TRBV5-1,TGCGCCAACGAGGAAATCGGACAGGGGCCCGCTCAGGTTACGCAGTATTTT,CANEEIGQGPAQVTQYF
TRBJ2-5,.,.,TRBV6-5,TGTGCCAGCAGCCGGGTTTGGGAGACCCAGTACTTC,CASSRVWETQYF
TRBJ2-1,.,.,TRBV4-1,TGCGCCAGCAGCCTCACGGACAGCTACAATGAGCAGTTCTTC,CASSLTDSYNEQFF
TRBJ2-1,.,.,TRBV7-3,TGTGCCAGCAGCTTCGTAGCGGCCGAGCTCAATGAGCAGTTCTTC,CASSFVAAELNEQFF
TRBJ2-2,.,TRBD2,TRBV9,TGTGCCAGCAGCGTAGATCCATTCCCGGGACTAGCTACCGGGGAGCTGTTTTTT,CASSVDPFPGLATGELFF
TRBJ1-3,.,TRBD1,TRBV7-6,TGTGCCAGCAGCTGGGGACAGGGCTCTGGAAACACCATATATTTT,CASSWGQGSGNTIYF
TRBJ1-2,.,TRBD1,TRBV7-9,TGTGCCAGCAAGGGACAGACCTTTTATGGCTACACCTTC,CASKGQTFYGYTF
TRBJ2-2,.,.,TRBV15,TGTGCCACCAGCATCGGGACTGGAACCACCGGGGAGCTGTTTTTT,CATSIGTGTTGELFF
TRBJ2-2,.,.,TRBV21-1,TGTGCCAGCAGCCCAAGAAATCACGGACAGGGGAACACCGGGGAGCTGTTTTTT,CASSPRNHGQGNTGELFF
TRBJ1-2,.,TRBD1,TRBV28,TGTGCCAGCAGTTTAACAGGGGGCCTTGGCTACACCTTC,CASSLTGGLGYTF
TRBJ1-1,.,.,TRBV2,TGTGCCAGCAGCCGGACGGGAGTGGGGACTGAAGCTTTCTTT,CASSRTGVGTEAFF
TRBJ2-2,.,TRBD2,TRBV30,TGTGCCAGCGGATATGGGACTAGCGCCCTTGCTGGGGAGCTGTTTTTT,CASGYGTSALAGELFF
TRBJ2-7,medium-sized,.,TRBV29-1,TGCAGCGTTGAGAGGAGAGACTCTTACGAGCAGTACTTC,CSVERRDSYEQYF
TRBJ1-2,once,TRBD1,TRBV5-4,TGTGCCAGCAGCGAGACAGGGTTTGGTGGCTACACCTTC,CASSETGFGGYTF
TRBJ2-1,.,.,TRBV24-1,TGTGCCACCAGTGCGGCAGGTGCCCACAATGAGCAGTTCTTC,CATSAAGAHNEQFF
TRBJ1-4,.,.,TRBV30,TGTGCCTGGAGTGCTTGGAGTAATGAAAAACTGTTTTTT,CAWSAWSNEKLFF
TRBJ2-3,.,TRBD2,TRBV5-1,TGCGCCAGCAGCAGGAGCGGGGCAGGGGATACGCAGTATTTT,CASSRSGAGDTQYF
TRBJ2-3,.,.,TRBV11-2,TGTGCCAGCAGTCGTAGCACAGATACGCAGTATTTT,CASSRSTDTQYF
TRBJ1-6,once,TRBD1,TRBV2,TGTGCCAGCAAGGGTATTCAGGGGGCCCAGAGCTCCTATAATTCACCCCTCCACTTT,CASKGIQGAQSSYNSPLHF
TRBJ2-7,few,TRBD2,TRBV2,TGTGCCAGCACGGGGGGAGGGAGGGCCGGCGAGCAGTACTTC,CASTGGGRAGEQYF
TRBJ1-1,.,.,TRBV5-1,TGCGCCAGCAGCCGGTCAATCGGAGGAACTGAAGCTTTCTTT,CASSRSIGGTEAFF
TRBJ2-7,.,.,TRBV6-4,TGTGCCAGCAGTGACTTCCCCGGCAGGGCCGAAATGGACAACTCCTACGAGCAGTACTTC,CASSDFPGRAEMDNSYEQYF
TRBJ2-3,.,TRBD2,TRBV7-7,TGTGCTAGCAGCTTACTAGCGGGGGGAAGCACAGATACGCAGTATTTT,CASSLLAGGSTDTQYF
TRBJ2-1,.,TRBD2,TRBV10-3,TGTGCCATCAGTGTTGGGGGACTAGGCGGGTATGAGCAGTTCTTC,CAISVGGLGGYEQFF
TRBJ2-3,once,.,TRBV19,TGTGCCAGTAGTATAGTTCTCACAACAGATACGCAGTATTTT,CASSIVLTTDTQYF
TRBJ2-7,.,TRBD2,TRBV7-9,TGTGCCAGCAGCTTAGGTTCACCGGGACTAAACACCCGCTCCTACGAGCAGTACTTC,CASSLGSPGLNTRSYEQYF
TRBJ1-6,.,TRBD1,TRBV4-2,TGTGCCAGCAGCCAAGTATTTTCGACAGGGGACTCACCCCTCCACTTT,CASSQVFSTGDSPLHF
TRBJ2-1,.,TRBD2,TRBV11-3,TGTGCCAGCAGCTTCGCCGGGACTAGCGGGGGGCCCGAGAATGAGCAGTTCTTC,CASSFAGTSGGPENEQFF
TRBJ1-2,.,.,TRBV15,TGTGCCACCAGCAGGGGCGGGGGGGTTAACTATGGCTACACCTTC,CATSRGGGVNYGYTF
TRBJ1-6,.,.,TRBV19,TGTGCCAGTAGTATTTTCGGCGGGGTTTCACCCCTCCACTTT,CASSIFGGVSPLHF
TRBJ1-3,.,.,TRBV21-1,TGTGCCAGCAGCATTAACCCCGGGTTTTTGGGGGGGGCTGGAAACACCATATATTTT,CASSINPGFLGGAGNTIYF
TRBJ2-3,.,TRBD2,TRBV27,TGTGCCAGCATGAGTAGCGGGAGCGATACGCAGTATTTT,CASMSSGSDTQYF
TRBJ1-1,.,TRBD1,TRBV10-1,TGCGCCAGCAGAGCCGGGACAGGGAACACTGAAGCTTTCTTT,CASRAGTGNTEAFF
TRBJ1-5,.,TRBD1,TRBV30,TGTGCCTGCGGACAGGGCCCAGAGCCCCAGCATTTT,CACGQGPEPQHF
TRBJ1-4,.,.,TRBV5-6,TGTGCCAGCAGCTACGGAGATTTTAATGAAAAACTGTTTTTT,CASSYGDFNEKLFF
TRBJ1-2,.,.,TRBV19,TGTGCCAGTAGCGATCAGGGATTCGCATCGGCTAACTATGGCTACACCTTC,CASSDQGFASANYGYTF